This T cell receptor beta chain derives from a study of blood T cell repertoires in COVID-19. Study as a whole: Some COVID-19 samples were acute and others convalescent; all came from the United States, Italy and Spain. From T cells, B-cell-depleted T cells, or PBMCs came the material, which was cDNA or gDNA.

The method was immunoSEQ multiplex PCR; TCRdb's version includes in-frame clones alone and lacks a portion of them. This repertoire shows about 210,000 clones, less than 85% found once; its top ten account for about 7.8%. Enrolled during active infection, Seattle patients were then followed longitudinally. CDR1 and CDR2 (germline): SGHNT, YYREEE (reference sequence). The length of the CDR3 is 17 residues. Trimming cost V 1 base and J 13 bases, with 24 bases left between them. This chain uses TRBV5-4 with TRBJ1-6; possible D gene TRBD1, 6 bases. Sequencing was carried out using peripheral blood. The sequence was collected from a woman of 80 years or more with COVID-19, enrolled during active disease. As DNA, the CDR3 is TGTGCCAGCAGCTTGCCTGGTTCGACAGGAAGAATTCACCCCCTCCACTTT. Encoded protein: CASSLPGSTGRIHPLHF.